The 27 T cell receptor beta chains below all came from one sample that was sequenced in a study of blood T cell repertoires in COVID-19. The protocol was immunoSEQ multiplex PCR, while the TCRdb copy is restricted to in-frame clones and leaves out a portion. The table lists about 310,000 clones, 80% to 90% of them singletons. The specimen was PBMCs or T cells enriched from blood (not recorded which). These TCRs come from a man aged 30-40 years who had recovered from COVID-19.

The CDR3 reads CASSTDGREDGYTF. The CDR3 bases are TGTGCCAGCAGTACGGACGGTAGGGAGGATGGCTACACCTTC. V and J are TRBV6-6 and TRBJ1-2; D is undetermined. The CDR3 runs 14 residues. Germline-derived CDR1 and CDR2 are MNHNY and SVGAGI (reference sequence). Trimming took 5 bases from V and 6 from J, leaving 16 bases between them.

The V call is TRBV10-1, the J call TRBJ2-7; the D gene is possibly TRBD2 (7 bases). Germline-derived CDR1 and CDR2 are WNHNN and SYGVQD (reference sequence). Deletions cut 2 bases from V and 5 bases from J, with 10 bases between. This CDR3 has 13 amino acids. CDR3 DNA sequence: TGCGCCAGCAGTGAGCGGGGGGCCCACGAGCAGTACTTC. As protein: CASSERGAHEQYF.

This clone was seen a single time. The chain joins TRBV4-1 to TRBJ1-1, with 7 bases that match TRBD1. The J segment lost 4 bases and the V segment lost 4 bases, leaving 3 bases of the junction unmatched. Per the germline V gene, CDR1 is MGHRA and CDR2 is YSYEKL. The CDR3 totals 13 residues. DNA for the CDR3: TGCGCCAGCAGCCTACAGGGGTTCACTGAAGCTTTCTTT. Protein sequence: CASSLQGFTEAFF.

The chain is built from TRBV7-2 and TRBJ2-2; a weak D match, TRBD2 (5 bases). There are 14 residues in the CDR3. V lost 1 base to trimming and J lost 6 bases, with 9 bases between them. The V gene's germline CDR1 is SGHTA and CDR2 FQGNSA. CDR3 protein: CASSLGAGAGELFF. The DNA for the CDR3 is TGTGCCAGCAGCTTAGGGGCGGGCGCCGGGGAGCTGTTTTTT.

The gene calls are TRBV27 and TRBJ2-1, with D maybe TRBD2 (5 bases). This CDR3 region has 14 residues. CDR1 is MNHEY and CDR2 is SMNVEV in the germline V gene (reference sequence). V was shortened by 7 bases and J by 4 bases, with 14 bases between the two germline ends. The CDR3 region is CASKWGADYNEQFF. The CDR3 bases are TGTGCCAGCAAGTGGGGAGCAGATTACAATGAGCAGTTCTTC.

This clone was seen just once. V usage is TRBV5-4 and J usage is TRBJ2-3; 10 nucleotides line up with TRBD2. The junction had 8 bases not matched to a gene; V was cut back by 0 bases and J by 7 bases. CDR1 and CDR2 (germline): SGHNT, YYREEE (reference sequence). The CDR3 spans 16 residues. CDR3 loop: CASSLAGSGGAYTQYF. Here the CDR3 DNA reads TGTGCCAGCAGCTTGGCCGGCAGCGGGGGGGCGTATACGCAGTATTTT.

V and J are TRBV5-1 and TRBJ1-3; D not certain. Trimming removed 0 bases at V and 0 bases at J, with 13 bases between. CDR1 is SGHRS and CDR2 is YFSETQ in the germline V gene. CDR3 length: 17 residues. The CDR3 sequence: CASSLDSTGSSGNTIYF. DNA of the CDR3: TGCGCCAGCAGCTTGGATTCGACGGGGAGCTCTGGAAACACCATATATTTT. Based on the CDR3 plus reference TRBV5-1 and TRBJ1-3, the full variable domain is KAGVTQTPRYLIKTRGQQVTLSCSPISGHRSVSWYQQTPGQGLQFLFEYFSETQRNKGNFPGRFSGRQFSNSRSEMNVSTLELGDSALYLCASSLDSTGSSGNTIYFGEGSWLTVV.

The V call is TRBV27, the J call TRBJ2-3, with 8 nucleotides matching TRBD2. The germline V gene has CDR1 MNHEY and CDR2 SMNVEV (reference sequence). V lost 6 bases and J lost 0; bases outside the gene matches: 14. The CDR3 extends over 18 amino acids. Here the CDR3 reads CASSRERGIKTSTDTQYF. The CDR3 region has the DNA TGTGCCAGCAGCCGAGAGCGGGGGATAAAGACTAGCACAGATACGCAGTATTTT.

The chain recombines TRBV9 with TRBJ2-3; a possible D gene is TRBD1 (6 bases). V was clipped by 5 bases and J by 1 base, with 8 bases between them. Germline V gene sequence: CDR1 SGDLS, CDR2 YYNGEE. The CDR3 runs to 13 residues. CDR3 bases: TGTGCCAGCAGTAGACAGGGCACAGATACGCAGTATTTT. Translated: CASSRQGTDTQYF.

The J gene is TRBJ2-7, the V gene TRBV19; TRBD1 matches 10 bases. The CDR3 spans 13 residues. Unmatched junction bases numbered 4, after V lost 4 bases and J lost 7 bases. Per the germline V gene, CDR1 is LNHDA and CDR2 is SQIVND (reference sequence). The CDR3 reads CASSTTGGREQYF. The CDR3 DNA sequence: TGTGCCAGTAGTACGACAGGGGGCAGGGAGCAGTACTTC.

The chain combines TRBV19 with TRBJ2-2; D gene unclear. The CDR3 spans 14 residues. Germline V gene sequence: CDR1 LNHDA, CDR2 SQIVND (reference sequence). V lost 7 bases and J 4 bases, leaving 13 bases between the germline ends. CDR3 in DNA: TGTGCCAGTACTCCAGGAAAAGCCACCGGGGAGCTGTTTTTT. It is translated as CASTPGKATGELFF.

This chain uses TRBV12-3 or TRBV12-4 with TRBJ2-2; possible D gene TRBD2, 5 bases. The V end was cut by 7 bases, the J end by 5 bases, with 8 bases between. The CDR3 contains 12 residues. Here the CDR3 reads CASTRGTGELFF. The CDR3 DNA reads as TGTGCCAGCACCCGAGGGACCGGGGAGCTGTTTTTT.

The chain couples TRBV6-5 to TRBJ1-4; 7 bases fit TRBD1. This CDR3 spans 14 amino acids. Germline values: CDR1 MNHEY, CDR2 SVGAGI. The V and J ends lost 6 bases and 8 bases, in that order; junction bases with no gene match: 9. The CDR3 DNA is TGTGCCAGCAGGCCGGGACAGTTCGTAGAAAAACTGTTTTTT. Translation: CASRPGQFVEKLFF.

This rearrangement joins TRBV7-9 to TRBJ2-3, with 7 bases lining up with TRBD1. The CDR3 extends over 15 amino acids. V shed 5 bases and J 1 base; nucleotides not matched to a gene: 6. Germline V lookup: CDR1 SEHNR, CDR2 FQNEAQ (reference sequence). This chain's CDR3 is CASSPTGFGTDTQYF. The DNA for the CDR3 is TGTGCCAGCAGCCCGACAGGGTTTGGCACAGATACGCAGTATTTT.

The J gene is TRBJ2-7, the V gene TRBV5-1; a weak D match, TRBD2 (6 bases). Germline CDR1 and CDR2: SGHRS and YFSETQ. The CDR3 consists of 12 residues. The V and J ends lost 0 bases and 9 bases respectively, with 10 bases between them. The CDR3 reads CASSLEAGRQYF. CDR3 nucleotide sequence: TGCGCCAGCAGCTTGGAGGCGGGGCGGCAGTACTTC.

For the CDR3, the DNA is TGTGCCAGCTCCCTAGGGACAGACTCCAATCAGCCCCAGCATTTT. This translates into CASSLGTDSNQPQHF. This rearrangement joins TRBV18 to TRBJ1-5; 7 positions match TRBD1. The V segment lost 6 bases and the J segment 3 bases; nucleotides outside the gene matches: 8. This CDR3 spans 15 amino acids. The V gene's germline CDR1 is KGHSH and CDR2 LQKENI.

The chain couples TRBV11-3 to TRBJ2-2; D is undetermined. CDR3 length: 14 amino acids. Germline assignment: CDR1 SGHNT and CDR2 YENEEA. The ends were cut back, 0 bases at V and 1 base at J, with 3 bases in the middle. The CDR3 reads CASSLDRNTGELFF. CDR3 coding DNA: TGTGCCAGCAGCTTAGACAGGAACACCGGGGAGCTGTTTTTT.

This chain uses TRBV7-9 with TRBJ1-5; perhaps TRBD1 as D (5 bases). The CDR3 loop spans 13 amino acids. Trimming left V 5 bases short and J 2 bases short, with 7 bases between. Germline lookup yields CDR1 SEHNR and CDR2 FQNEAQ (reference sequence). The chain's CDR3 is CASSGAGNQPQHF. In DNA form, the CDR3 reads TGTGCCAGCAGCGGGGCGGGCAATCAGCCCCAGCATTTT.

The chain is built from TRBV7-3 and TRBJ2-1, with 9 bases fitting TRBD1. The CDR3 sequence is 14 residues long. J lost 9 bases, V lost 0 bases, and 3 bases had no gene match. Germline loops: CDR1 SGHTA, CDR2 FQGTGA. Here the CDR3 reads CASSLTGQGSEQFF. As DNA, the CDR3 is TGTGCCAGCAGCTTAACGGGACAGGGATCTGAGCAGTTCTTC.

The V call is TRBV6-5, the J call TRBJ1-1; D might be TRBD1 (6 bases). The CDR3 is 15 residues long. Germline CDR1 MNHEY, CDR2 SVGAGI. V lost 4 bases and J lost 4, with 16 bases in between. The chain's CDR3 is CASSSFARGGTEAFF. The CDR3 DNA is TGTGCCAGCAGTTCTTTCGCCAGGGGTGGCACTGAAGCTTTCTTT.

The chain joins TRBV10-1 to TRBJ2-1; TRBD1 matches at 8 bases. CDR3 length: 19 amino acids. The V and J ends lost 4 bases and 0 bases, in that order; junction bases with no gene match: 14. CDR1 is WNHNN and CDR2 is SYGVQD in the germline V gene (reference sequence). CDR3 nucleotides: TGCGCCAGCAGTGGGACCGGACAGGGCCCCCTGAGCTCCTACAATGAGCAGTTCTTC. It yields the protein CASSGTGQGPLSSYNEQFF.

This chain links TRBV5-1 with TRBJ1-1, with TRBD1 matching 8 bases. The trim removed 2 bases at V and 11 bases at J, leaving 11 bases unmatched. This CDR3 is 14 amino acids long. CDR1 and CDR2 from the germline V gene are SGHRS and YFSETQ. CDR3 in DNA: TGCGCCAGCAGCTTACTCCGGGACAGGTGGTTTGCTTTCTTT. Amino acids: CASSLLRDRWFAFF.

A note on this clone: A single base separates this from a much larger clone, so it may be a read error. Other DNA sequences within the sample encode an identical CDR3. The chain carries TRBV18 and TRBJ1-5; possible D gene TRBD1, 6 bases. The germline V gene has CDR1 KGHSH and CDR2 LQKENI. Between the trimmed V and J ends, which lost 1 base and 2 bases, there was a span of 6 bases. This CDR3 region has 14 residues. The CDR3 here is CASSPQGGNQPQHF. The CDR3 bases are TGTGCCAGCTCACCACAGGGGGGCAATCAGCCCCAGCATTTT. Using reference TRBV18 and TRBJ1-5 for the parts outside the CDR3, the full variable domain is NAGVMQNPRHLVRRRGQEARLRCSPMKGHSHVYWYRQLPEEGLKFMVYLQKENIIDESGMPKERFSAEFPKEGPSILRIQQVVRGDSAAYFCASSPQGGNQPQHFGDGTRLSIL.

The chain joins TRBV30 to TRBJ2-7; D unclear. Trimming took 0 bases from V and 3 from J, leaving 6 bases between them. The germline V gene encodes CDR1 GTSNPN and CDR2 SVGIG (reference sequence). This CDR3 spans 12 amino acids. Written as DNA, the CDR3 is TGTGCCTGGAGTGTAAACAGCTACGAGCAGTACTTC. This encodes CAWSVNSYEQYF.

The V gene is TRBV10-2, the J gene TRBJ1-1; D is perhaps TRBD1 (5 bases). V lost 4 bases and J 2 bases, leaving 11 bases between the germline ends. The germline V gene encodes CDR1 WSHSY and CDR2 SAAADI. CDR3 length equals 14 residues. Here the CDR3 reads CASSVQGGNTEAFF. In nucleotides, the CDR3 is TGCGCCAGCAGTGTTCAGGGAGGAAACACTGAAGCTTTCTTT.

The J gene is TRBJ1-2, the V gene TRBV27, with 9 bases lining up with TRBD1. CDR3 length: 14 residues. The germline V gene has CDR1 MNHEY and CDR2 SMNVEV (reference sequence). The J segment lost 7 bases and the V segment lost 5 bases, leaving 8 bases of the junction unmatched. CDR3 loop: CASSPGTGIGGYTF. The CDR3 DNA follows: TGTGCCAGCAGTCCCGGGACAGGGATTGGTGGCTACACCTTC.

The V call is TRBV9, the J call TRBJ1-1, with D tentatively TRBD1 (6 bases). CDR1 and CDR2 from the germline V gene are SGDLS and YYNGEE. Trimming removed 8 bases from V and 2 bases from J, with 19 bases in between. This CDR3 is 15 amino acids long. CDR3 amino acids: CASSPQQGINTEAFF. DNA for the CDR3: TGTGCCAGTAGCCCTCAGCAGGGGATCAACACTGAAGCTTTCTTT.